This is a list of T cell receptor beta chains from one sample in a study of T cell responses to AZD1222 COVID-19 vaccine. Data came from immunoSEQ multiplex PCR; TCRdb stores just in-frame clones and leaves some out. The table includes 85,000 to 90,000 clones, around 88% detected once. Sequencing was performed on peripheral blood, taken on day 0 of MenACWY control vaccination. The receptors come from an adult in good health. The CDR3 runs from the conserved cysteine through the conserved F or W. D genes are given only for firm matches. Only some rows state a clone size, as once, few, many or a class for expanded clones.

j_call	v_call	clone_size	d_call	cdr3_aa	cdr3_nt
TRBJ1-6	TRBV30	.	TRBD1	CAWSVQGIPWGSPLHF	TGTGCCTGGAGTGTACAGGGGATTCCGTGGGGATCACCCCTCCACTTT
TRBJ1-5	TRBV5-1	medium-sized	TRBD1	CASSLEGTGQPQHF	TGCGCCAGCAGCTTGGAAGGGACAGGTCAGCCCCAGCATTTT
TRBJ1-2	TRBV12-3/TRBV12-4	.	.	CASSISGVGYTF	TGTGCCAGCAGTATTTCAGGGGTCGGCTACACCTTC
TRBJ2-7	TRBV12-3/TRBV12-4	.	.	CASSFGGPYEQYF	TGTGCCAGCAGTTTCGGGGGGCCCTACGAGCAGTACTTC
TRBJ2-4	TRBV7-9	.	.	CASSPGVGRNIQYF	TGTGCCAGCAGCCCAGGGGTCGGGAGGAACATTCAGTACTTC
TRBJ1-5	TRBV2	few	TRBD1	CASGQGSNQPQHF	TGTGCCAGCGGACAGGGAAGCAATCAGCCCCAGCATTTT
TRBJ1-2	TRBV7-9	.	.	CASSLREVFGYTF	TGTGCCAGCAGCTTACGAGAAGTGTTCGGCTACACCTTC
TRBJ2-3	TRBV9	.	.	CASSAAGRTDTQYF	TGTGCCAGCAGCGCCGCTGGGCGCACAGATACGCAGTATTTT
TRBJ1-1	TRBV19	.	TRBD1	CASSIGLTGTNTEAFF	TGTGCCAGTAGTATAGGGTTGACAGGGACGAACACTGAAGCTTTCTTT
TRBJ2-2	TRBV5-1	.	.	CASSLGPSGNTGELFF	TGCGCCAGCAGCTTGGGGCCCTCCGGGAACACCGGGGAGCTGTTTTTT
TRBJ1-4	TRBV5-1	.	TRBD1	CASSLSGGNEKLFF	TGCGCCAGCAGCTTGTCAGGGGGGAATGAAAAACTGTTTTTT
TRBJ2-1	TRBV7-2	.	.	CASSLAGTSSYNEQFF	TGTGCCAGCAGCTTAGCGGGGACAAGCTCCTACAATGAGCAGTTCTTC
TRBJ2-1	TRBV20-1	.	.	CSASPGNEQFF	TGCAGTGCTAGCCCGGGGAATGAGCAGTTCTTC
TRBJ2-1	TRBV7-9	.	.	CASSLVREQFF	TGTGCCAGCAGCTTAGTCAGGGAGCAGTTCTTC
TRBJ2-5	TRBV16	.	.	CASSQSPARGETQYF	TGTGCCAGCAGCCAATCCCCGGCCAGGGGAGAGACCCAGTACTTC
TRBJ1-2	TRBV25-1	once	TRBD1	CASSDRRQGDYGYTF	TGTGCCAGCAGTGATAGGCGACAGGGGGATTATGGCTACACCTTC
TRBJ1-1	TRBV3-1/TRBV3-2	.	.	CASSHVKGGTEAFF	TGTGCCAGCAGCCATGTAAAAGGCGGAACTGAAGCTTTCTTT
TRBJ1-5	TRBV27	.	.	CASSYRENRPQHF	TGTGCCAGCAGTTACAGGGAAAACCGGCCCCAGCATTTT
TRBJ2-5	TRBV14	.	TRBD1	CASSPTGGKTQYF	TGTGCCAGCAGCCCCACAGGGGGAAAGACCCAGTACTTC
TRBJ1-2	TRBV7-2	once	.	CASSLALASIYGYTF	TGTGCCAGCAGCTTAGCGCTGGCTTCGATCTATGGCTACACCTTC
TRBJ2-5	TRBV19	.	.	CASSISGAGTQYF	TGTGCCAGTAGTATTAGTGGGGCCGGGACCCAGTACTTC
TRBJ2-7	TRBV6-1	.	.	CASREGQKVEQYF	TGTGCCAGCAGGGAAGGACAGAAGGTCGAGCAGTACTTC
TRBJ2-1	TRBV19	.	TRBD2	CASSSWTSGVVYNEQFF	TGTGCCAGTAGTTCCTGGACTAGCGGGGTGGTCTACAATGAGCAGTTCTTC
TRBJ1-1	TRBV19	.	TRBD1	CASSRDRGTEAFF	TGTGCCAGTAGTCGGGACAGGGGCACTGAAGCTTTCTTT
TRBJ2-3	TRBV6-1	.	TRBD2	CASSEAALAAGYTQYF	TGTGCCAGCAGTGAAGCTGCACTAGCGGCGGGGTATACGCAGTATTTT
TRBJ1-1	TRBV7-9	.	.	CASSLGTSTALRGTEAFF	TGTGCCAGCAGCTTAGGAACCTCGACAGCCCTCAGGGGCACTGAAGCTTTCTTT
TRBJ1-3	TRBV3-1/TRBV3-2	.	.	CASSLTGNTIYF	TGTGCCAGCAGCCTCACCGGAAACACCATATATTTT
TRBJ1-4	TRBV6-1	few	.	CASSDGGFGNEKLFF	TGTGCCAGCAGTGATGGGGGTTTCGGTAATGAAAAACTGTTTTTT
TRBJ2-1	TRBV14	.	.	CASSQEWPYNEQFF	TGTGCCAGCAGCCAAGAGTGGCCTTACAATGAGCAGTTCTTC
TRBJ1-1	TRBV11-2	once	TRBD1	CASSLRTGGGNTEAFF	TGTGCCAGCAGCTTAAGAACAGGGGGTGGGAACACTGAAGCTTTCTTT
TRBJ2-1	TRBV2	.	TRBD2	CASSLQTDPGGPGNEQFF	TGTGCCAGCAGCCTCCAAACAGATCCGGGGGGGCCAGGGAATGAGCAGTTCTTC
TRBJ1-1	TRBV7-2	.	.	CASSSSGNTEAFF	TGTGCCAGCAGCTCCTCTGGGAACACTGAAGCTTTCTTT
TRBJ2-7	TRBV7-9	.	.	CASSLGGDGAYEQYF	TGTGCCAGCAGCTTAGGGGGGGACGGCGCCTACGAGCAGTACTTC
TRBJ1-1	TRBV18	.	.	CASSPDSRNTEAFF	TGTGCCAGCTCACCGGACTCCAGGAACACTGAAGCTTTCTTT
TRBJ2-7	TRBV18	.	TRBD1	CASSPKGAQEQYF	TGTGCCAGCTCACCAAAGGGGGCGCAAGAGCAGTACTTC
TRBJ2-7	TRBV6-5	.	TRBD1	CASRTDRGGYEQYF	TGTGCCAGCAGGACCGACAGGGGGGGGTACGAGCAGTACTTC
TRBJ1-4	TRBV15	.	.	CATSPDSRATNEKLFF	TGTGCCACCAGCCCCGACAGCAGAGCAACTAATGAAAAACTGTTTTTT
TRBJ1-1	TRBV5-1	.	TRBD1	CASSWGQGNTEAFF	TGCGCCAGCAGCTGGGGACAGGGGAACACTGAAGCTTTCTTT
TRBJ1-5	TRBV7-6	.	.	CASSPRSGGNQPQHF	TGTGCCAGCAGCCCAAGGAGTGGTGGCAATCAGCCCCAGCATTTT
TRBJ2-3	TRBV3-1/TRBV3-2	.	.	CTSSQDVAVVGTDTQYF	TGTACCAGCAGCCAAGATGTTGCGGTTGTGGGCACAGATACGCAGTATTTT
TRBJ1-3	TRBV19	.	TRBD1	CASLDRPSSGNTIYF	TGTGCCAGTTTGGACAGGCCGAGCTCTGGAAACACCATATATTTT
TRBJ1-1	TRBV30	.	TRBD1	CAWRTGTGGLAEAFF	TGTGCCTGGAGAACCGGGACAGGAGGTTTGGCTGAAGCTTTCTTT
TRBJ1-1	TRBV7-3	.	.	CASSLAPGTLAEAFF	TGTGCCAGCAGCTTAGCCCCCGGGACATTAGCTGAAGCTTTCTTT
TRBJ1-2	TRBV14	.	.	CASSQDWQPYGYTF	TGTGCCAGCAGCCAAGATTGGCAGCCCTATGGCTACACCTTC
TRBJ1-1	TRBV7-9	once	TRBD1	CASNSNRGRTFF	TGTGCCAGCAACAGTAACAGGGGGCGGACTTTCTTT
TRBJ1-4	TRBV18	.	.	CASSPGETNEKLFF	TGTGCCAGCTCACCCGGGGAAACTAATGAAAAACTGTTTTTT
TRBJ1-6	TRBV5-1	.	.	CASSTGDGYNSPLHF	TGCGCCAGCAGCACCGGGGACGGCTATAATTCACCCCTCCACTTT
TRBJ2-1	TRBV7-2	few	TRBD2	CASSFTGGSYNEQFF	TGTGCCAGCAGCTTCACGGGGGGTTCCTACAATGAGCAGTTCTTC
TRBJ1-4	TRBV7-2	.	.	CASSLAANRLEKLFF	TGTGCCAGCAGCTTAGCGGCCAACAGGCTTGAAAAACTGTTTTTT
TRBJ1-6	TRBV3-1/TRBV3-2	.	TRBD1	CASSPLRQGVNSPLHF	TGTGCCAGCAGCCCCCTTCGACAGGGGGTAAATTCACCCCTCCACTTT
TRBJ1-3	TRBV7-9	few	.	CASSFNSGNTIYF	TGTGCCAGCAGCTTCAATTCCGGAAACACCATATATTTT
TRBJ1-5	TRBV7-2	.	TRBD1	CASSGTVAGQPQHF	TGTGCCAGCAGCGGGACAGTGGCGGGTCAGCCCCAGCATTTT
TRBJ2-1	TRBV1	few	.	CTSSQALAGGISYNEQFF	TGCACCAGCAGCCAAGCCCTAGCGGGGGGGATCTCCTACAATGAGCAGTTCTTC
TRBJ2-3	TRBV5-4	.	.	CASSVDHTDTQYF	TGTGCCAGCAGCGTTGACCACACAGATACGCAGTATTTT
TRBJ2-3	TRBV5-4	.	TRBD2	CASSFDGGASTDTQYF	TGTGCCAGCAGCTTCGACGGGGGGGCCAGTACAGATACGCAGTATTTT
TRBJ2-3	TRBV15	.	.	CATSREYSSNTQYF	TGTGCCACCAGCAGAGAATATAGCAGCAATACGCAGTATTTT
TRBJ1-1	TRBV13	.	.	CASSFYRASNTEAFF	TGTGCCAGCAGCTTTTACAGGGCTTCAAACACTGAAGCTTTCTTT
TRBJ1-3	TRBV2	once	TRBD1	CASRQGTSGNTIYF	TGTGCCAGCCGACAGGGGACCTCTGGAAACACCATATATTTT
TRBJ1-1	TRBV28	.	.	CASRSETEAFF	TGTGCCAGCAGGTCAGAAACTGAAGCTTTCTTT
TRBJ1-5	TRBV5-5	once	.	CASSSGAGNSNQPQHF	TGTGCCAGCAGCTCGGGGGCAGGGAATAGCAATCAGCCCCAGCATTTT